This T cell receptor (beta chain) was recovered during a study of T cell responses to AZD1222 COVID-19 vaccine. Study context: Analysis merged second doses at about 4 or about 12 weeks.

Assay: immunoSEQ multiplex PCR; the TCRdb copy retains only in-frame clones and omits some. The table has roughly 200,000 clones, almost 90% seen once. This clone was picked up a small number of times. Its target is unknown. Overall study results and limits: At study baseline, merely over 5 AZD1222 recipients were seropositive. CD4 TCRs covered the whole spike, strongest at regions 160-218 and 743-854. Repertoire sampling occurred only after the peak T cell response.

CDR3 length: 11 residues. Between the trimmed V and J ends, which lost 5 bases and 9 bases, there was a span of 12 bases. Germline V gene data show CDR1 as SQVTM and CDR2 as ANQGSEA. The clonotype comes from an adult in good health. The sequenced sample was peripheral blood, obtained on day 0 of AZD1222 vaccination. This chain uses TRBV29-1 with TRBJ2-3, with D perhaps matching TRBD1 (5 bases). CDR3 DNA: TGCAGCGTTCTGGACACCCACACGCAGTATTTT. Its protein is CSVLDTHTQYF.